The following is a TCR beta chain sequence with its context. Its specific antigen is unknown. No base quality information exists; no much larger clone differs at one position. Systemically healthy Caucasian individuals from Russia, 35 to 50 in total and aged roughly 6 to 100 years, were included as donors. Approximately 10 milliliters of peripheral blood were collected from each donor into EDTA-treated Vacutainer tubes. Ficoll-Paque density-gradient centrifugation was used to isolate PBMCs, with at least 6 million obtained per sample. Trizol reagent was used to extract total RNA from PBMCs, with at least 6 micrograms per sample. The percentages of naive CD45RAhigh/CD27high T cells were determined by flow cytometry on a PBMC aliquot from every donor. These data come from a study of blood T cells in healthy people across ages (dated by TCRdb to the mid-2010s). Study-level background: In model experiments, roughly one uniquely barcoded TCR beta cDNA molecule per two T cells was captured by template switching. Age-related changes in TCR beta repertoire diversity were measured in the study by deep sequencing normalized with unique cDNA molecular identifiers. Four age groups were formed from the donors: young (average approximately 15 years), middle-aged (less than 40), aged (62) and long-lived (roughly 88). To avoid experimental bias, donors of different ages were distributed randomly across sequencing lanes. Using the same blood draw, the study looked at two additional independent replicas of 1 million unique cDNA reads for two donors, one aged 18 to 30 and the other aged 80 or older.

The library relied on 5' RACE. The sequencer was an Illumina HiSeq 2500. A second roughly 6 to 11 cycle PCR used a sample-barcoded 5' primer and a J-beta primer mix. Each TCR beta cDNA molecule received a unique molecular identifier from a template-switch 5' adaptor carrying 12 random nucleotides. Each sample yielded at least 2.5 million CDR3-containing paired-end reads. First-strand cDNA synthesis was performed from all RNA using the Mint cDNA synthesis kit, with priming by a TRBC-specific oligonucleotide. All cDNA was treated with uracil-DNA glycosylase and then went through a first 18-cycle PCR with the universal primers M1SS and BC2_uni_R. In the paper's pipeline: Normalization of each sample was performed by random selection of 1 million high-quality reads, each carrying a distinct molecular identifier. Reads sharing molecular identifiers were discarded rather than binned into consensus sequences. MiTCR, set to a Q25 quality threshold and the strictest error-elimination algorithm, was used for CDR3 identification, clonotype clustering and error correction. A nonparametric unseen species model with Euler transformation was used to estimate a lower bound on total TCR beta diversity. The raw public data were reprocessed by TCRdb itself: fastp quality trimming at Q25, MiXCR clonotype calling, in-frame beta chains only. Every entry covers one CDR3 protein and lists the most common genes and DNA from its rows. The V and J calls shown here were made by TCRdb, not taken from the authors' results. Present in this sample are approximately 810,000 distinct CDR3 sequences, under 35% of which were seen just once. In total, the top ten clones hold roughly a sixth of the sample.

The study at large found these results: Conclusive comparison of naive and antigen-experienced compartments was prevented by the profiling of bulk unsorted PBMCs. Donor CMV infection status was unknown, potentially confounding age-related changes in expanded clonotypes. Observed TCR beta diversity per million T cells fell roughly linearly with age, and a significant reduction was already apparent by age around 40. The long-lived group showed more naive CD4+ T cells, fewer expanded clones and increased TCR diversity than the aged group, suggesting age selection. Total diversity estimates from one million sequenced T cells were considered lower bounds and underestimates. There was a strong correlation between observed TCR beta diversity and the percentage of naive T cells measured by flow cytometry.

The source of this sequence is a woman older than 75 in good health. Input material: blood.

The nucleotide sequence is TGTGCCAGCAGCTCGGACAGGGATTATCAGCCCCAGCATTTT. The resulting protein is CASSSDRDYQPQHF. This chain joins TRBV7-2 to TRBJ1-5, with 8 middle bases fitting TRBD1. Including the terminal cysteine and phenylalanine, the CDR3 comprises 14 residues. Only the CDR3 DNA is retained, 42 bases long and in frame from the first base. Unmatched junction bases come to 4, with V trimmed by 4 bases and J by 5 bases. The germline V gene gives CDR1 as SGHTA and CDR2 as FQGNSA.